This section outlines one T cell receptor (beta chain) sequence together with its context. What it binds is not known. These data come from a study of response to subunit inactivated influenza vaccine. Study-level results: Authors suggested seasonal influenza vaccinations each recruit few new T cells.

TCRdb reprocessed the RT-PCR reads via MiXCR and lists one record per CDR3 protein. Of 400,000 to 550,000 distinct CDR3 sequences detected, 25% appear once; the ten largest clones hold around 2%. Trimming left V 2 bases short and J 7 bases short, with 5 bases between. Germline V gene sequence: CDR1 LNHNV, CDR2 YYDKDF (reference sequence). This CDR3 region has 12 residues. The V call is TRBV15, the J call TRBJ2-2; no definite D call. The receptor comes from a man aged 45-65 years who received an inactivated influenza vaccine. Sample: CD4+ T cells sorted from PBMCs, taken 4 to 6 days after vaccination. CDR3 loop: CATSRRVGELFF. The CDR3 bases are TGTGCCACCAGCAGACGCGTCGGGGAGCTGTTTTTT.